The T cell receptor (beta chain) described here comes from a study of blood T cells in healthy people across ages. Caucasian, healthy and from Russia, the donors were aged between 6 and 90. After removal of 1 base from V and 13 bases from J, the junction contained 13 bases not matched to a gene. The CDR3 length is 16 residues. The germline V gene encodes CDR1 MDHEN and CDR2 SYDVKM. Primed by a sample-barcoded 5' primer and a J-beta primer mix, a second PCR proceeded for 7 to 11 cycles. Tags on each cDNA molecule came from a template-switch adaptor with 12 random nucleotides. TCRdb ran MiXCR on the 5' RACE reads and lists one entry per CDR3 protein. The table has around 800,000 distinct CDR3 sequences, 35% to 50% seen once.

The J gene is TRBJ2-4, the V gene TRBV28; TRBD1 matches 10 bases. The sequence came from an elderly man in good health. Sequenced material: blood. The CDR3 is CASSLLGQGYSNEQYF. The CDR3 region has the DNA TGTGCCAGCAGTTTATTGGGACAGGGGTATAGTAATGAGCAGTACTTC.